Detailed here is one T cell receptor (beta chain). A TCRbeta library incorporating unique molecular identifiers was prepared. In TCRdb, the PCR reads were re-called with MiXCR into one record per CDR3 protein. The sample has about 500,000 distinct CDR3 sequences, approximately 29% seen once. V lost 5 bases and J lost 2, with 14 bases in between. This CDR3 spans 15 amino acids. The data are from a study of T-cell reconstitution after alpha-beta-depleted transplantation in children. The sample consisted of PBMCs from the stem cell graft donor, taken from the stem cell graft. The source of this sequence is a human donor who donated a stem cell graft to a child with aplastic anemia. The V gene is TRBV12-3 or TRBV12-4, the J gene TRBJ2-3, with D possibly being TRBD2 (6 bases). The CDR3 here is CASSNIAVSTDTQYF. CDR3 in DNA: TGTGCCAGCAGTAACATAGCGGTTTCCACAGATACGCAGTATTTT.